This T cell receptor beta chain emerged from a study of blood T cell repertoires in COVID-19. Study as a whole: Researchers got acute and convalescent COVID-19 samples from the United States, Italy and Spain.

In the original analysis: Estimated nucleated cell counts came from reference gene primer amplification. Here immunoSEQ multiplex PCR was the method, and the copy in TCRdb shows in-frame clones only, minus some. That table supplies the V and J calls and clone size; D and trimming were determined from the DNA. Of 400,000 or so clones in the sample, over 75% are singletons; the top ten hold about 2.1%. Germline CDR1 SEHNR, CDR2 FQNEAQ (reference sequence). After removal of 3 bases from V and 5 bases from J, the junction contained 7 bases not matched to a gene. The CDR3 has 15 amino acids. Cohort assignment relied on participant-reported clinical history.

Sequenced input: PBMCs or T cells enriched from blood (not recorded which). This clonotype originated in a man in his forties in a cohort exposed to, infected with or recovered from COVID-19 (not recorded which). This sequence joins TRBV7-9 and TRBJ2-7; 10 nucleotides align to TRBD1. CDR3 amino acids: CASSLTGGSSDEQYF. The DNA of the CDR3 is TGTGCCAGCAGCTTGACAGGGGGCTCATCAGACGAGCAGTACTTC. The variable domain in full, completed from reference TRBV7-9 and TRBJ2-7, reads DTGVSQNPRHKITKRGQNVTFRCDPISEHNRLYWYRQTLGQGPEFLTYFQNEAQLEKSRLLSDRFSAERPKGSFSTLEIQRTEQGDSAMYLCASSLTGGSSDEQYFGPGTRLTVT.